These T cell receptor beta chains were read from a single sample in a study of patients and donors after allogeneic stem cell transplantation. TCRdb re-called the RT-PCR reads with MiXCR, one entry per CDR3 protein. The table has 150,000 to 200,000 distinct CDR3 sequences, approximately 24% seen once; the top ten hold approximately 26%. The sequenced sample was blood, either unsorted or a sorted T cell fraction (not recorded which). These receptor sequences come from a human donor who was either an allogeneic HSCT recipient or a stem cell or donor lymphocyte infusion donor (not recorded which). It is not recorded whose cells these are; they may come from a transplant donor. The CDR3 runs from the conserved cysteine through the conserved F or W. A D gene is named only where the DNA matches it firmly. Only part of the rows carry a size: once, few, many, or a class if the clone is expanded.

CDR3 protein,CDR3 DNA,clone size,D gene,J gene,V gene
CAISESEGTYGYTF,TGTGCCATCAGTGAGTCGGAGGGGACGTATGGCTACACCTTC,NA,NA,TRBJ1-2,TRBV10-3
CASNYRGGTGNTIYF,TGCGCCAGCAACTACAGGGGGGGCACTGGAAACACCATATATTTT,once,TRBD1,TRBJ1-3,TRBV4-1
CASSPHGLAGGTGELFF,TGTGCCAGCAGCCCCCACGGGTTGGCGGGAGGCACCGGGGAGCTGTTTTTT,few,TRBD2,TRBJ2-2,TRBV9
CASSPRDRGLRQPQHF,TGTGCCAGCAGTCCCAGGGACAGGGGTCTTAGACAGCCCCAGCATTTT,few,TRBD1,TRBJ1-5,TRBV12-3/TRBV12-4
CASTPGPNYGYTF,TGTGCCAGCACCCCGGGACCTAACTATGGCTACACCTTC,many,NA,TRBJ1-2,TRBV12-3/TRBV12-4
CASSSTSGSNTQYF,TGTGCCAGCAGTTCCACTAGCGGGAGCAATACGCAGTATTTT,NA,TRBD2,TRBJ2-3,TRBV12-3/TRBV12-4
CASSQNLFLEADTQYF,TGTGCCAGCAGTCAAAATTTATTTCTAGAGGCAGATACGCAGTATTTT,NA,NA,TRBJ2-3,TRBV12-3/TRBV12-4
CASSLDPRKTEAFF,TGTGCCAGCAGCTTAGATCCGAGAAAAACTGAAGCTTTCTTT,few,NA,TRBJ1-1,TRBV7-2
CASSLGFDTEAFF,TGTGCCAGCAGTTTGGGGTTCGACACTGAAGCTTTCTTT,NA,NA,TRBJ1-1,TRBV12-3/TRBV12-4
CAISESLASGNNEQFF,TGTGCCATCAGTGAGTCGTTGGCTAGCGGAAACAATGAGCAGTTCTTC,few,TRBD2,TRBJ2-1,TRBV10-3
CASRETGIAEKLFF,TGCGCCAGCAGGGAAACCGGGATAGCGGAGAAACTGTTTTTT,NA,NA,TRBJ1-4,TRBV5-1
CSARDGLTGELFF,TGCAGTGCTAGAGATGGGCTCACCGGGGAGCTGTTTTTT,few,NA,TRBJ2-2,TRBV20-1
CAICDYTGSSYNEQFF,TGTGCCATCTGTGACTACACGGGGAGCTCCTACAATGAGCAGTTCTTC,NA,NA,TRBJ2-1,TRBV10-3
CASSVRTSFADTQYF,TGTGCCAGCAGCGTTCGGACTAGTTTCGCAGATACGCAGTATTTT,NA,TRBD2,TRBJ2-3,TRBV9
CSAIGGARSYTF,TGCAGCGCAATAGGGGGAGCGAGGAGCTACACCTTC,few,NA,TRBJ1-2,TRBV29-1
CASSPNHSGNQPQHF,TGTGCCAGCAGCCCTAATCACTCGGGAAATCAGCCCCAGCATTTT,NA,NA,TRBJ1-5,TRBV7-2
CASSPNRESTEAFF,TGTGCCAGCTCACCAAACAGGGAGAGCACTGAAGCTTTCTTT,few,NA,TRBJ1-1,TRBV18
CASSFRGTSGGNEQFF,TGTGCCAGCAGCTTCCGAGGGACTAGCGGGGGGAATGAGCAGTTCTTC,NA,TRBD2,TRBJ2-1,TRBV5-5
CAISERRNNQPQHF,TGTGCCATCAGTGAGAGGCGGAACAATCAGCCCCAGCATTTT,few,NA,TRBJ1-5,TRBV10-3
CAWSVFGEKLFF,TGTGCCTGGAGTGTGTTCGGGGAAAAACTGTTTTTT,NA,NA,TRBJ1-4,TRBV30
CSLSAGTAYEQYF,TGCAGTTTAAGCGCCGGGACAGCCTACGAGCAGTACTTC,NA,TRBD1,TRBJ2-7,TRBV20-1
CASSFYVLGDQPQHF,TGTGCCAGCAGTTTCTACGTTTTGGGAGATCAGCCCCAGCATTTT,many,NA,TRBJ1-5,TRBV12-3/TRBV12-4
CASSLEAAAFSYEQYF,TGCGCCAGCAGCTTGGAGGCGGCAGCTTTTTCCTACGAGCAGTACTTC,NA,NA,TRBJ2-7,TRBV5-1
CASSGNRAGELFF,TGCGCCAGCAGCGGAAACAGGGCCGGGGAGCTGTTTTTT,few,NA,TRBJ2-2,TRBV5-1
CASSMKVGWSREQYF,TGCGCCAGCAGCATGAAGGTTGGCTGGTCTCGGGAGCAGTACTTC,NA,NA,TRBJ2-7,TRBV5-1
CASSDGTGGNGYTF,TGCGCCAGCAGCGACGGGACAGGAGGGAATGGCTACACCTTC,few,TRBD1,TRBJ1-2,TRBV5-1
CASSLVRPLTVKPNTEAFF,TGTGCCAGCAGCTTAGTCCGCCCTTTGACAGTGAAACCGAACACTGAAGCTTTCTTT,few,NA,TRBJ1-1,TRBV7-9
CASSESSLSDEQYF,TGTGCCAGCAGTGAATCCTCGCTGAGCGACGAGCAGTACTTC,once,NA,TRBJ2-7,TRBV25-1
CASRSLRLAGRWNEQFF,TGTGCCAGCCGATCCCTTCGACTAGCGGGGAGGTGGAATGAGCAGTTCTTC,NA,TRBD2,TRBJ2-1,TRBV12-3/TRBV12-4
CASSNGTRSREQYF,TGTGCCAGCAGCAACGGGACTAGGTCTCGCGAGCAGTACTTC,NA,NA,TRBJ2-7,TRBV21-1
CASSFQGSYEQYF,TGTGCCAGCAGCTTTCAGGGCTCCTACGAGCAGTACTTC,NA,NA,TRBJ2-7,TRBV11-2